This note documents a single T cell receptor beta chain sequence. The germline CDR1 and CDR2 sequences are MNHEY and SVGEGT. V lost 8 bases and J lost 2, with 13 bases in between. This CDR3 region has 14 residues. RNA amounts of roughly 0.45 to 1 ug underwent reverse transcription with random hexamers. TCRdb redid the calling of the immunoSEQ multiplex PCR reads with MiXCR, one entry per CDR3 protein. Among about 73,000 distinct CDR3 sequences listed, just under 95% were seen once. Purification of the CD8+ and CD4+ T cells relied on negative isolation, and TEMRA cells underwent FACS enrichment. This entry is derived from a study of CD8 T cells in Susac syndrome.

This clonotype was sampled from a human donor with multiple sclerosis. Material: CD8+ T cells from PBMCs. The chain employs TRBV6-2 or TRBV6-3 and TRBJ1-5, with no clear D. The CDR3 bases are TGTGCCAGCGAAGCCCTTTGGGGCAATCAGCCCCAGCATTTT. It codes for CASEALWGNQPQHF.